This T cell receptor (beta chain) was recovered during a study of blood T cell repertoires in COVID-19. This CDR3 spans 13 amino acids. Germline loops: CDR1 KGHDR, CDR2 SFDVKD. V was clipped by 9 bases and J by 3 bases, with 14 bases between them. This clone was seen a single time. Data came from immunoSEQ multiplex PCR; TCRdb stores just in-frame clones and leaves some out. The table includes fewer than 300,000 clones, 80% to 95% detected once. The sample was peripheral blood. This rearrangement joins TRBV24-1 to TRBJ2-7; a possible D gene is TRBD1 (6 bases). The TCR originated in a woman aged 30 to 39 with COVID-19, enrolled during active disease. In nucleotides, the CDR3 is TGTGCCACCTCCGGGACACACGGCTACGAGCAGTACTTC. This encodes CATSGTHGYEQYF.